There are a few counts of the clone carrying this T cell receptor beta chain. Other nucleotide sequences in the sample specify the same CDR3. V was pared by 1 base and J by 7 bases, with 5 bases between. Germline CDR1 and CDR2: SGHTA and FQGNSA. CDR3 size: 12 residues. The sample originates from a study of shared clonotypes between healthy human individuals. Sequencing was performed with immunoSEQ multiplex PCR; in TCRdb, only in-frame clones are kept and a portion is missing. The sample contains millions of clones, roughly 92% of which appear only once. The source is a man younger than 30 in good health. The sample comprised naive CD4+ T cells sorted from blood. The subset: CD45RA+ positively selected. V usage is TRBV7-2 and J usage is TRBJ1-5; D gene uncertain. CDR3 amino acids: CASSLDDQPQHF. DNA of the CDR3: TGTGCCAGCAGCTTAGACGACCAGCCCCAGCATTTT.